Detailed here is one TCR beta chain. This clone occurred a few times. Its antigen is still unknown. No base qualities exist here, and no much larger clone lies one base off it. This specimen belongs to a study of blood T cell repertoires in COVID-19 (dated by TCRdb to the early 2020s). Regarding the study in general: The collaborator samples originated in the United States, Italy and Spain and spanned the acute and convalescent phases of COVID-19. A freely available public database, intended as a resource for researchers studying the immune response to SARS-CoV-2, is where the repertoires were released. Where available, HLA class I and class II types were taken from metadata supplied by the sample provider and were not determined by assay-based typing. A de-identified subject ID, COVID-19 status, age in years and sex were almost always included in the sample metadata. The samples were drawn from the first 160 participants of the ongoing ImmuneRACE study and from about 1,200 subjects provided by 6 global collaborators. The material from the prospective study consisted of cDNA or gDNA derived from T cells, B-cell-depleted T cells, or PBMCs. Subjects who had been exposed to COVID-19, were actively infected with it, or had recovered from it provided the deeply sampled blood TCRbeta repertoires that made up the dataset.

TCRbeta CDR3 regions were amplified from genomic DNA using the immunoSEQ Assay, a bias-controlled multiplex PCR. The published analysis was carried out like this. Nucleated cell counts per sample were estimated from amplification of reference gene primers within the assay. To quantify the absolute abundance of each unique TCRbeta CDR3 rearrangement, sequence reads were collapsed and filtered. For each sample, productive Simpson clonality was calculated as the square root of Simpson's diversity index across productive rearrangements. In its TCRdb copy, this immuneACCESS table keeps in-frame sequences only and misses some clones. Where compared with another copy, unresolved V genes explain less than half of these, and the others have no known cause. The D gene and trimming were derived from the DNA, and the V and J assignments and clone size from that table. Present in this sample are some 220,000 clones, 88% of which were seen just once. Jointly, the top ten make up 2.5% to 3% of the sample.

The germline V gene sets CDR1 to SGHDN and CDR2 to FVKESK. Here V drops 4 bases and J drops 2 bases, and the junction holds 5 bases not matched to any gene. From the cysteine up to the phenylalanine, the CDR3 has a length of 15 residues. The only DNA kept is the CDR3, 45 bases in frame from the first base. Enrolling through a virtual design, the prospective study's participants ranged in age from roughly 18 to 90 years and lived across roughly 23 United States geographic areas. Cohort assignment in the prospective study relied on participant-reported clinical history from a screening survey and a study questionnaire. Recovered participants in ImmuneRACE Cohort 3 were defined by two consecutive negative NP/OP PCR tests, clearance by a healthcare professional, or resolution of symptoms. In the prospective study, whole blood, serum and a nasopharyngeal or oropharyngeal swab were collected from each participant by mobile phlebotomists. Prospective study participants could optionally give additional blood draws and questionnaires over an approximately two-month period. Blood samples from the prospective study were shipped frozen or at room temperature prior to DNA extraction.

Paper-wide results and their limitations: How much clinical and demographic metadata was included differed by source and by participant, and the metadata was provided uncurated.

This TCR was recovered from a woman aged 25-40 years who had recovered from COVID-19. This sequence uses TRBV14 and TRBJ2-7, and TRBD2 aligns with 10 junction nucleotides. The sequenced material came from PBMCs or T cells enriched from blood (not recorded which). The DNA reads as follows: TGTGCCAGCAGCCTCACCGGGACTAGCGCCTACGAGCAGTACTTC. The translation is CASSLTGTSAYEQYF.